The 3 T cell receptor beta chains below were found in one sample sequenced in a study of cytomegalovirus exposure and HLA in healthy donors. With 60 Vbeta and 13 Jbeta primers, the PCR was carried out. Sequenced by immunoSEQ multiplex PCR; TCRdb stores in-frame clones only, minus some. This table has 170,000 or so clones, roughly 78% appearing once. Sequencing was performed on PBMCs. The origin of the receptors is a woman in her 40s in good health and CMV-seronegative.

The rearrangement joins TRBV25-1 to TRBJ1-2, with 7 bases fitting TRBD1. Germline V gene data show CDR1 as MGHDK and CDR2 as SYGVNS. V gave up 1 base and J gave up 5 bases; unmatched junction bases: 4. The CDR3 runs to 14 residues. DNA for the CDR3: TGTGCCAGCAGTGAATGGGCCAGGGGGTATGGCTACACCTTC. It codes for CASSEWARGYGYTF.

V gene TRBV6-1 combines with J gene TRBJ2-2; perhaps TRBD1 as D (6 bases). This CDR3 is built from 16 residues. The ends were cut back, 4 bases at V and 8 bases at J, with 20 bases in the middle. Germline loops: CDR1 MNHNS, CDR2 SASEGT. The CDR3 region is CASSGGTLLGVGELFF. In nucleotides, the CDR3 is TGTGCCAGCAGTGGGGGGACACTGCTTGGGGTAGGGGAGCTGTTTTTT.

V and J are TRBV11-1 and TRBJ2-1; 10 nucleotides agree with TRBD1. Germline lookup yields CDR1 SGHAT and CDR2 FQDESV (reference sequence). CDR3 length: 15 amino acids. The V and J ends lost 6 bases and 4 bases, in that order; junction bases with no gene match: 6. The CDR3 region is CASSRRDRGYNEQFF. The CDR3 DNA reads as TGTGCCAGCAGTCGCCGGGACAGGGGTTACAATGAGCAGTTCTTC.